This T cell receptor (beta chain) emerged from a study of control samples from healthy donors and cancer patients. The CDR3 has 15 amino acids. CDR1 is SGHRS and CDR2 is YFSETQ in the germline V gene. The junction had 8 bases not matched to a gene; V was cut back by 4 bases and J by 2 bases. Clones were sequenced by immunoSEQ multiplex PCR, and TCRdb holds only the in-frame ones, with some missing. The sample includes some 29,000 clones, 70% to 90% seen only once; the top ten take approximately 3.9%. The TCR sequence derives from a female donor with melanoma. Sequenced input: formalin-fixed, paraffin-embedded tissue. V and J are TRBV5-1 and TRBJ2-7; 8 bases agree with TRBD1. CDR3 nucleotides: TGCGCCAGCAGCGACGGGACAGGAGAGCCCTACGAGCAGTACTTC. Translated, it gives CASSDGTGEPYEQYF.